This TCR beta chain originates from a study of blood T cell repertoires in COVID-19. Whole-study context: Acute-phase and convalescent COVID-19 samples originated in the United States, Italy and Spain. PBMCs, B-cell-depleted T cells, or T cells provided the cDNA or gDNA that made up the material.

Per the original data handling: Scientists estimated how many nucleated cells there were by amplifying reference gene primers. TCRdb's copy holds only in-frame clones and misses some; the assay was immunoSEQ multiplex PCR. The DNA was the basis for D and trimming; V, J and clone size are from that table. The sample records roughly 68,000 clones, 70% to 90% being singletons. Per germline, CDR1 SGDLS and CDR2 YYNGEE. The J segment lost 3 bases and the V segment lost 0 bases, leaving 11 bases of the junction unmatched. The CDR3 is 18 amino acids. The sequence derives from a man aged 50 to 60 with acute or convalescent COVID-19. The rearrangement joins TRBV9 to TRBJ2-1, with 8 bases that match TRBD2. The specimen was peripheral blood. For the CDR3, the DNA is TGTGCCAGCAGCGTAGACTGGTCGAGCGGGGGTATCTACAATGAGCAGTTCTTC. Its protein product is CASSVDWSSGGIYNEQFF.